This entry lists 26 T cell receptor beta chains sequenced from one sample in a study of blood T cell repertoires in COVID-19. Only in-frame clones appear in the TCRdb table, and some are missing; sequencing was by immunoSEQ multiplex PCR. There are about 110,000 clones in the sample; approximately 85% occur only once, and 7% to 9.5% lies in the top ten. Sequencing was performed on peripheral blood. These receptors were obtained from a man in his 70s with acute or convalescent COVID-19.

The chain links TRBV2 to TRBJ2-3, with a possible D match to TRBD2 (5 bases). The V gene's germline CDR1 is SNHLY and CDR2 FYNNEI. There are 12 residues in the CDR3. V was cut by 5 bases and J by 6 bases, with 9 bases left in between. The CDR3, as DNA: TGTGCCAGCAGTAGCCGAGGGGATACGCAGTATTTT. It translates to CASSSRGDTQYF.

V is TRBV12-3 or TRBV12-4 and J is TRBJ2-3; no clear D. The CDR3 is 12 amino acids. V was cut by 5 bases and J by 7 bases, with 10 bases left in between. CDR3 sequence (DNA): TGTGCCAGCAGTCCGGTGGTAAATACGCAGTATTTT. This codes for CASSPVVNTQYF.

The chain employs TRBV28 and TRBJ2-7, with TRBD1 matching 9 bases. Looked up from germline, CDR1 is MDHEN and CDR2 is SYDVKM. J lost 5 bases, V lost 6 bases, and 8 bases had no gene match. The CDR3 contains 14 residues. The CDR3 sequence is CASRPTGGGDEQYF. In DNA, the CDR3 is TGTGCCAGCAGGCCCACAGGGGGCGGCGACGAGCAGTACTTC.

The V gene is TRBV27, the J gene TRBJ1-1; TRBD1 agrees at 9 bases. Per the germline V gene, CDR1 is MNHEY and CDR2 is SMNVEV (reference sequence). Trimming cost V 5 bases and J 5 bases; bases outside gene matches: 15. The CDR3 has 17 residues. In DNA, the CDR3 is TGTGCCAGCAGTGAGCTGCGTACAGGGGGCGCAGGGACTGAAGCTTTCTTT. This sequence encodes CASSELRTGGAGTEAFF.

The chain is built from TRBV29-1 and TRBJ2-6; D is unclear. This CDR3 region has 14 residues. Germline V gives CDR1 SQVTM, CDR2 ANQGSEA. V was cut by 4 bases and J by 0 bases, with 7 bases left in between. The CDR3 coding sequence is TGCAGCGTTGGCTCCTACTCTGGGGCCAACGTCCTGACTTTC. It yields the protein CSVGSYSGANVLTF.

The chain has TRBV12-1 and TRBJ2-1; TRBD2, the table's D call, lacks a check against the DNA. TRBV12-1 has pseudogene status. The CDR3 covers 15 residues. The CDR3 reads CASSSAGTRGNEQFF. The CDR3 DNA follows: TGTGCCAGCAGCTCCGCCGGGACTAGGGGCAATGAGCAGTTCTTC.

The J gene is TRBJ2-2, the V gene TRBV5-1, with 8 bases that match TRBD1. This CDR3 has 16 residues. Trimming at V came to 3 bases and at J to 0 bases, leaving 4 bases not matched to a gene. The V gene's germline CDR1 is SGHRS and CDR2 YFSETQ. CDR3: CASSWGDRSNTGELFF. The DNA for the CDR3 is TGCGCCAGCAGCTGGGGGGACAGGTCGAACACCGGGGAGCTGTTTTTT.

The chain combines TRBV30 with TRBJ1-1, with D tentatively TRBD1 (5 bases). This CDR3 has 13 amino acids. V was shortened by 4 bases and J by 2 bases, with 11 bases between the two germline ends. CDR1 is GTSNPN, CDR2 SVGIG, per germline (reference sequence). The CDR3 region has the DNA TGTGCCTGGAAGAGACAGCGAAACACTGAAGCTTTCTTT. This translates into CAWKRQRNTEAFF. Full variable domain (outside the CDR3, taken from reference TRBV30 and TRBJ1-1): SQTIHQWPATLVQPVGSPLSLECTVEGTSNPNLYWYRQAAGRGLQLLFYSVGIGQISSEVPQNLSASRPQDRQFILSSKKLLLSDSGFYLCAWKRQRNTEAFFGQGTRLTVV.

With respect to this clone: Within the sample, other DNA sequences also encode this same CDR3. The chain recombines TRBV5-4 with TRBJ2-3, with 8 bases aligning to TRBD2. This CDR3 contains 16 residues. In germline, CDR1 is SGHNT, CDR2 YYREEE (reference sequence). J lost 0 bases, V lost 0 bases, and 3 bases had no gene match. This CDR3 is CASSLGTSRSTDTQYF. In nucleotides, the CDR3 is TGTGCCAGCAGCTTGGGGACTAGCAGAAGCACAGATACGCAGTATTTT.

J is TRBJ2-2 and V is TRBV5-1, with TRBD2 matching over 7 bases. The CDR3 runs 16 residues. From germline, CDR1 is SGHRS and CDR2 YFSETQ. J was trimmed by 4 bases and V by 4 bases; bases with no gene match: 10. CDR3 region: CASSPPGGGVTGELFF. The CDR3, as DNA: TGCGCCAGCAGCCCCCCGGGGGGAGGTGTCACCGGGGAGCTGTTTTTT.

The chain combines TRBV28 with TRBJ2-4; 10 nucleotides match TRBD1. This CDR3 spans 16 amino acids. J was trimmed by 3 bases and V by 2 bases; bases with no gene match: 4. Germline V CDR1 and CDR2: MDHEN, SYDVKM. For the CDR3, the DNA is TGTGCCAGCAGTTTACCTGGGACAGGGGTCAAAAACATTCAGTACTTC. This sequence encodes CASSLPGTGVKNIQYF. The full variable domain, rest sourced from reference TRBV28 and TRBJ2-4, is DVKVTQSSRYLVKRTGEKVFLECVQDMDHENMFWYRQDPGLGLRLIYFSYDVKMKEKGDIPEGYSVSREKKERFSLILESASTNQTSMYLCASSLPGTGVKNIQYFGAGTRLSVL.

This clone was detected a few times. V gene TRBV7-6 combines with J gene TRBJ1-3; D gene ambiguous. Germline-derived CDR1 and CDR2 are SGHVS and FNYEAQ. The CDR3 has 14 residues. Trimming shortened V by 4 bases and J by 0 bases, and 7 bases separated the two germline ends. CDR3 DNA sequence: TGTGCCAGCAGCTCACAGAGCTCTGGAAACACCATATATTTT. It codes for CASSSQSSGNTIYF.

On this clone itself: The same CDR3 can be traced to other DNA sequences in this sample. The chain recombines TRBV12-3 or TRBV12-4 with TRBJ2-2; a possible D gene is TRBD1 (5 bases). V dropped 6 bases and J dropped 4 bases, with 9 bases sitting between them. There are 13 residues in the CDR3. The CDR3 nucleotides read TGTGCCAGCAGCCCCACAGGCACCGGGGAGCTGTTTTTT. Translated, it gives CASSPTGTGELFF.

The V gene is TRBV19, the J gene TRBJ2-7, with D unresolved. Trimming took off 1 base at V and 2 bases at J, with 12 bases between the two ends. Germline V gene lookup returns CDR1 LNHDA and CDR2 SQIVND (reference sequence). The CDR3 extends over 15 amino acids. The CDR3, as DNA: TGTGCCAGTAGTATAGCTCCGAGACAACCCTACGAGCAGTACTTC. This translates into CASSIAPRQPYEQYF.

The rearrangement links TRBV18 to TRBJ1-5; D is ambiguous. Trimming removed 4 bases at V and 4 bases at J, with 8 bases between. This CDR3 region has 13 residues. CDR1 KGHSH and CDR2 LQKENI come from the germline V gene. The CDR3 loop is CASSLTENQPQHF. CDR3 coding DNA: TGTGCCAGCTCACTTACAGAGAATCAGCCCCAGCATTTT.

This clone occurred a few times. The chain joins TRBV2 to TRBJ1-2; 8 bases are shared with TRBD1. J gave up 7 bases and V 3 bases, and 7 bases lay outside the gene matches. Per the germline V gene, CDR1 is SNHLY and CDR2 is FYNNEI. The CDR3 covers 14 residues. The CDR3 reads CASSDRGRLGGYTF. For the CDR3, the DNA is TGTGCCAGCAGTGACAGGGGGCGGTTAGGTGGCTACACCTTC.

J is TRBJ1-4 and V is TRBV9; weak D call: TRBD1 (6 bases). The germline CDR1 and CDR2 sequences are SGDLS and YYNGEE. The CDR3 runs to 15 residues. Trimming removed 4 bases from V and 8 bases from J, with 18 bases in between. The CDR3 here is CASSPSTGPNEKLFF. The DNA for the CDR3 is TGTGCCAGCAGCCCGTCGACAGGTCCAAACGAAAAACTGTTTTTT.

CDR3 nucleotides: TGTGCCAGCAGCTTGTCTTCGGACAGAAGCACAGATACGCAGTATTTT. Protein: CASSLSSDRSTDTQYF. This rearrangement joins TRBV5-4 to TRBJ2-3; a weak D match, TRBD1 (6 bases). This CDR3 is built from 16 residues. The germline CDR1 and CDR2 sequences are SGHNT and YYREEE (reference sequence). Trimming stripped 1 base from V and 0 bases from J, with 12 bases between.

This chain joins TRBV5-4 and TRBJ2-3, with 7 bases fitting TRBD1. V dropped 4 bases and J dropped 0; count of bases not matched to a gene: 8. This CDR3 has 16 residues. Germline CDR1 SGHNT, CDR2 YYREEE (reference sequence). The CDR3, as DNA: TGTGCCAGCAGCGCGTACAGGGGCAGGAGCACAGATACGCAGTATTTT. Translation: CASSAYRGRSTDTQYF.

This rearrangement joins TRBV5-1 to TRBJ1-3; TRBD1 matches at 9 bases. This CDR3 region has 15 residues. Trimming at V came to 5 bases and at J to 2 bases, leaving 5 bases not matched to a gene. The germline gives CDR1 SGHRS, CDR2 YFSETQ. The CDR3 sequence: CASRPGQGTGNTIYF. For the CDR3, the DNA is TGCGCCAGCAGGCCGGGACAGGGCACTGGAAACACCATATATTTT. Based on the CDR3 plus reference TRBV5-1 and TRBJ1-3, the full variable domain is KAGVTQTPRYLIKTRGQQVTLSCSPISGHRSVSWYQQTPGQGLQFLFEYFSETQRNKGNFPGRFSGRQFSNSRSEMNVSTLELGDSALYLCASRPGQGTGNTIYFGEGSWLTVV.

The CDR3 DNA sequence: TGTGCCAGTAGTATAAATCCAGCGGGGTCGAACGAGCAGTACTTC. Amino acids: CASSINPAGSNEQYF. The rearrangement uses TRBV19 and TRBJ2-7; 7 nucleotides agree with TRBD2. The V and J ends lost 2 bases and 5 bases, in that order; junction bases with no gene match: 9. The CDR3 spans 15 residues. Germline CDR1 is LNHDA and CDR2 is SQIVND (reference sequence).

The chain joins TRBV28 to TRBJ1-3; TRBD1 matches 7 bases. This CDR3 contains 13 residues. V lost 7 bases, J lost 7 bases, and 7 bases stayed unmatched. In germline, CDR1 is MDHEN, CDR2 SYDVKM. The CDR3 nucleotides read TGTGCCAGCACGACAGGGAATGGGAACACCATATATTTT. Protein product: CASTTGNGNTIYF.

This clone came up once. The J gene is TRBJ1-4, the V gene TRBV2, with D maybe TRBD1 (6 bases). The ends were cut back, 6 bases at V and 8 bases at J, with 13 bases in the middle. From germline, CDR1 is SNHLY and CDR2 FYNNEI. The CDR3 contains 13 residues. In DNA, the CDR3 is TGTGCCAGCAGGGGGACATCGGGGGAAAAACTGTTTTTT. Translating it yields CASRGTSGEKLFF.

The CDR3 nucleotides read TGTGCCAGCAACTCGAGACAAAAGCCGACCTGGGTGACTGAAGCTTTCTTT. This translates into CASNSRQKPTWVTEAFF. The rearrangement joins TRBV7-9 to TRBJ1-1, with no clear D. The CDR3 is 17 residues long. Germline CDR1 and CDR2: SEHNR and FQNEAQ (reference sequence). Trimming removed 7 bases at V and 5 bases at J, with 26 bases between.

The CDR3 loop reads CATSDNRQGANEQYF. CDR3 nucleotides: TGTGCCACCAGTGACAACCGACAGGGGGCTAACGAGCAGTACTTC. The gene calls are TRBV24-1 and TRBJ2-7, with 10 bases identical to TRBD1. With 4 bases clipped from V and 5 bases from J, the junction kept 7 bases outside the gene matches. CDR1 is KGHDR, CDR2 SFDVKD, per germline. The CDR3 is 15 residues long.

V and J are TRBV5-6 and TRBJ2-3; 10 nucleotides line up with TRBD1. With 5 bases clipped from V and 1 base from J, the junction kept 1 base outside the gene matches. The germline V gene has CDR1 SGHDT and CDR2 YYEEEE. There are 14 residues in the CDR3. CDR3 sequence (DNA): TGTGCCAGCAGAGGGACAGGGGGCACAGATACGCAGTATTTT. This encodes CASRGTGGTDTQYF.